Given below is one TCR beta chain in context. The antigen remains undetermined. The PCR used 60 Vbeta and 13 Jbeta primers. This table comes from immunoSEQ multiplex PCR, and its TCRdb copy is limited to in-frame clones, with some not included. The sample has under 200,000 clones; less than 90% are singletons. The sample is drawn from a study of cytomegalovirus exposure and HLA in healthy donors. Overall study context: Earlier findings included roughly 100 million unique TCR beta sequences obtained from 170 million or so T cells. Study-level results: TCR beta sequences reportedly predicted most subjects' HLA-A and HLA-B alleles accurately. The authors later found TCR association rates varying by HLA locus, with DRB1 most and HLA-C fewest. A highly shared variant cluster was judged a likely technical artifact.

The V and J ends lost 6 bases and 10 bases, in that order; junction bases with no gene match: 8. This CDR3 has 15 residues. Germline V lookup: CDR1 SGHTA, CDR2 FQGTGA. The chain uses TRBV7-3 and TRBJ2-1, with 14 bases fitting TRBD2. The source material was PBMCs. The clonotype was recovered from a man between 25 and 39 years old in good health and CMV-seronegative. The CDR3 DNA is TGTGCCAGCAGGACCGGGACTAGCGGGAGCGGAGAGCAGTTCTTC. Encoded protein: CASRTGTSGSGEQFF.